This entry lists 20 T cell receptor beta chains sequenced from one sample in a study of cytomegalovirus exposure and HLA in healthy donors. Both 60 Vbeta primers and 13 Jbeta primers went into the PCR. TCRdb's table, derived via immunoSEQ multiplex PCR, lists solely in-frame clones and lacks some. The table shows about 200,000 clones, with 76% occurring only once. Sequencing was performed on PBMCs. Every receptor here comes from a man aged 18 to 30 in good health and CMV-seronegative.

The chain links TRBV7-3 to TRBJ2-6; D is perhaps TRBD2 (5 bases). V lost 3 bases to trimming and J lost 4 bases, with 7 bases between them. There are 14 residues in the CDR3. Germline V gene sequence: CDR1 SGHTA, CDR2 FQGTGA. CDR3 nucleotides: TGTGCCAGCAGCTTTAGGGAGGGGGCCAACGTCCTGACTTTC. It encodes CASSFREGANVLTF.

The J gene is TRBJ1-2, the V gene TRBV5-4, with 7 bases that match TRBD1. Trimming removed 4 bases from V and 4 bases from J; junction bases left unmatched: 10. The CDR3 is 15 residues long. Germline CDR1 and CDR2: SGHNT and YYREEE (reference sequence). The CDR3 sequence: CASSLRQGEGYGYTF. DNA for the CDR3: TGTGCCAGCAGCCTCAGACAGGGAGAGGGCTATGGCTACACCTTC.

This clone was seen a few times. The sample contains more than one DNA sequence encoding this CDR3. The chain couples TRBV27 to TRBJ2-1, with TRBD2 matching 13 bases. Trimming at V came to 3 bases and at J to 7 bases, leaving 3 bases not matched to a gene. The CDR3 is 15 residues long. Germline assignment: CDR1 MNHEY and CDR2 SMNVEV (reference sequence). In DNA, the CDR3 is TGTGCCAGCAGTTTGACTAGCGGGAGGAAGAATGAGCAGTTCTTC. This codes for CASSLTSGRKNEQFF.

The chain combines TRBV7-9 with TRBJ2-7; D gene unclear. The CDR3 runs 15 residues. V lost 0 bases, J lost 0 bases, and 9 bases lay in between. Germline V gene sequence: CDR1 SEHNR, CDR2 FQNEAQ (reference sequence). The CDR3 here is CASSLAAQSSYEQYF. CDR3 sequence (DNA): TGTGCCAGCAGCTTAGCTGCACAGAGCTCCTACGAGCAGTACTTC.

The J gene is TRBJ1-3, the V gene TRBV7-9; D perhaps matches TRBD1 (6 bases). Germline V CDR1 and CDR2: SEHNR, FQNEAQ (reference sequence). The CDR3 is 14 amino acids. Trimming shortened V by 5 bases and J by 6 bases, and 14 bases separated the two germline ends. CDR3: CASSEQGQENTIYF. CDR3 coding DNA: TGTGCCAGCAGCGAACAGGGACAAGAAAACACCATATATTTT.

This clone came up a few times. The rearrangement joins TRBV5-4 to TRBJ1-2, with D possibly TRBD1 on 5 matching bases. Trimming pared 1 base from V and 2 bases from J, leaving 9 bases between. The CDR3 length is 14 residues. Germline V CDR1 and CDR2: SGHNT, YYREEE (reference sequence). DNA for the CDR3: TGTGCCAGCAGCTTGAAGACAGAGAACTATGGCTACACCTTC. Its protein is CASSLKTENYGYTF.

This clone was seen a few times. This chain uses TRBV4-1 with TRBJ1-5; D is ambiguous. The CDR3 runs to 14 residues. Germline CDR1 and CDR2: MGHRA and YSYEKL. The germline V and J ends were trimmed by 2 bases and 0 bases, with 5 bases remaining between them. DNA of the CDR3: TGCGCCAGCAGCCAACGAGATAGCAATCAGCCCCAGCATTTT. This encodes CASSQRDSNQPQHF.

This clone occurred once. The chain uses TRBV28 and TRBJ2-7; TRBD1 aligns across 7 bases. With V trimmed by 6 bases and J by 1 base, 3 bases remained unmatched. Germline lookup yields CDR1 MDHEN and CDR2 SYDVKM. CDR3 size: 13 residues. This CDR3 reads CASSTGQSYEQYF. CDR3 sequence (DNA): TGTGCCAGCAGCACGGGACAGTCCTACGAGCAGTACTTC.

CDR3 sequence: CAITPEDGTQYF. CDR3 in DNA: TGTGCCATCACTCCCGAGGATGGGACCCAGTACTTC. The J gene is TRBJ2-5, the V gene TRBV6-1; D unresolved. The germline gives CDR1 MNHNS, CDR2 SASEGT. Trimming took off 10 bases at V and 7 bases at J, with 16 bases between the two ends. This CDR3 is built from 12 residues.

Here the CDR3 reads CASRQGFQPQHF. The DNA for the CDR3 is TGTGCCAGTAGACAGGGGTTTCAGCCCCAGCATTTT. The chain employs TRBV6-1 and TRBJ1-5; 8 bases are a match to TRBD1. The CDR3 contains 12 residues. J was trimmed by 6 bases and V by 9 bases; bases with no gene match: 4. Germline V gives CDR1 MNHNS, CDR2 SASEGT.

V is TRBV18 and J is TRBJ1-1; D gene ambiguous. There are 15 residues in the CDR3. Germline CDR1 and CDR2: KGHSH and LQKENI. Deletions cut 5 bases from V and 0 bases from J, with 13 bases between. This chain's CDR3 is CASSSRGLLNTEAFF. In DNA form, the CDR3 reads TGTGCCAGCTCATCCCGCGGACTCCTGAACACTGAAGCTTTCTTT.

This clone was detected only once. The chain recombines TRBV5-8 with TRBJ2-3, with TRBD2 matching 7 bases. V shed 4 bases, J shed 4 bases, and the junction held 6 bases outside the gene matches. Germline loops: CDR1 SGHTS, CDR2 YDEGEE. This CDR3 is 14 amino acids long. CDR3 in amino acids: CASSPDGLADTQYF. CDR3 in DNA: TGTGCCAGCAGCCCCGATGGACTAGCAGATACGCAGTATTTT.

V gene TRBV5-1 combines with J gene TRBJ2-5; no clear D gene. Germline V CDR1 and CDR2: SGHRS, YFSETQ. V was trimmed by 0 bases and J by 1 base, leaving 4 bases between them. The CDR3 is 13 amino acids. As DNA, the CDR3 is TGCGCCAGCAGCTTGGGCGTCCAAGAGACCCAGTACTTC. This translates into CASSLGVQETQYF.

J is TRBJ1-2 and V is TRBV2; D is uncertain. Trimming stripped 5 bases from V and 0 bases from J, with 10 bases between. CDR3 size: 14 residues. Looked up from germline, CDR1 is SNHLY and CDR2 is FYNNEI. The CDR3 here is CASSPAGTNYGYTF. The CDR3 DNA sequence: TGTGCCAGCAGTCCGGCGGGAACTAACTATGGCTACACCTTC. Based on the CDR3 plus reference TRBV2 and TRBJ1-2, the full variable domain is EPEVTQTPSHQVTQMGQEVILRCVPISNHLYFYWYRQILGQKVEFLVSFYNNEISEKSEIFDDQFSVERPDGSNFTLKIRSTKLEDSAMYFCASSPAGTNYGYTFGSGTRLTVV.

This CDR3 reads CASINYSYEQYF. As DNA, the CDR3 is TGTGCCAGCATAAACTACTCCTACGAGCAGTACTTC. The chain carries TRBV6-1 and TRBJ2-7, with unresolved D. The germline CDR1 and CDR2 sequences are MNHNS and SASEGT. This CDR3 region has 12 residues. The germline V and J ends were trimmed by 7 bases and 0 bases, with 7 bases remaining between them.

The chain is built from TRBV9 and TRBJ2-7; D not resolved. Germline values: CDR1 SGDLS, CDR2 YYNGEE. The CDR3 length is 13 residues. Trimming removed 1 base at V and 5 bases at J, with 10 bases between. DNA for the CDR3: TGTGCCAGCAGCGTAACCGGTGCCAACGAGCAGTACTTC. This sequence encodes CASSVTGANEQYF.

With respect to this clone: The sample has other DNA sequences that encode this CDR3 too. The V call is TRBV5-4, the J call TRBJ2-1; D is uncertain. The CDR3 has 13 residues. Germline assignment: CDR1 SGHNT and CDR2 YYREEE (reference sequence). Trimming cost V 2 bases and J 4 bases, with 7 bases left between them. The CDR3 DNA sequence: TGTGCCAGCAGCTTCACAGAGTACAATGAGCAGTTCTTC. This translates into CASSFTEYNEQFF.

V usage is TRBV28 and J usage is TRBJ2-3; no clear D gene. V was cut by 8 bases and J by 3 bases, with 18 bases left in between. The length of the CDR3 is 15 residues. The germline CDR1 and CDR2 sequences are MDHEN and SYDVKM. The CDR3 DNA is TGTGCCAGCGTCTCTTCTATGCGTATGACAGATACGCAGTATTTT. This codes for CASVSSMRMTDTQYF.

This chain uses TRBV27 with TRBJ2-1; no clear D gene. The CDR3 extends over 15 amino acids. Germline V gene data show CDR1 as MNHEY and CDR2 as SMNVEV (reference sequence). With 5 bases removed from V and 0 bases from J, the gap between germline ends came to 11 bases. For the CDR3, the DNA is TGTGCCAGCAGTCCCCTGTCCTACTCCTACAATGAGCAGTTCTTC. This sequence encodes CASSPLSYSYNEQFF.

This chain uses TRBV5-1 with TRBJ2-2, with 11 bases fitting TRBD2. Germline V CDR1 and CDR2: SGHRS, YFSETQ. The CDR3 sequence is 19 residues long. V dropped 2 bases and J dropped 0; count of bases not matched to a gene: 9. For the CDR3, the DNA is TGCGCCAGCAGCTTCTCACTAGCGGGGGTCCTCGCGAACACCGGGGAGCTGTTTTTT. It is translated as CASSFSLAGVLANTGELFF.